A single TCR beta chain is shown here with its context. The sample belongs to a study of blood T cell repertoires in COVID-19. Study-wide context: The United States, Italy and Spain supplied acute and convalescent COVID-19 samples. T cells, B-cell-depleted T cells, or PBMCs supplied cDNA or gDNA.

In the source study's methods: Amplification with reference gene primers provided the estimates of nucleated cell counts. TCRdb's table, derived via immunoSEQ multiplex PCR, lists solely in-frame clones and lacks some. V, J and clone size derive from that table, while D and trimming were established from the DNA sequence. The table includes a few hundred thousand clones, 75% to 90% detected once. Followed longitudinally, the Seattle patients had been enrolled during active infection. Per germline, CDR1 MDHEN and CDR2 SYDVKM. Between the trimmed V and J ends, which lost 7 bases and 6 bases, there was a span of 18 bases. The CDR3 covers 14 residues.

Sequencing used peripheral blood. The V and J genes are TRBV28 and TRBJ1-1, with D possibly being TRBD1 (6 bases). This receptor was obtained from a woman aged 60-75 years with COVID-19, enrolled during active disease. The CDR3 sequence is CASTSHRDEAEAFF. The CDR3 coding sequence is TGTGCCAGCACCTCCCACAGGGACGAGGCTGAAGCTTTCTTT.